Below are 22 T cell receptor beta chains sequenced from a single sample in a study of a mutant IDH1 vaccine in newly diagnosed glioma. What these receptors recognize is not known. Generated by immunoSEQ multiplex PCR, the TCRdb table keeps only in-frame clones and is missing some. The table lists around 60,000 clones, 65% to 85% of them singletons. Time point described: week 11, during vaccination. It was 300 ug of mutant IDH1 20-mer peptide that made up each vaccine dose, given with topical imiquimod. The sequencing here drew on PBMCs, taken from a glioma patient whose treatment included an IDH1 peptide vaccine. Receptors originate from a woman aged 45-59 years with glioma.

The chain recombines TRBV11-2 with TRBJ2-7; the D gene could be TRBD1 or TRBD2 (5 bases each). V was pared by 5 bases and J by 7 bases, with 21 bases between. Germline CDR1 reads SGHAT; CDR2 reads FQNNGV. This CDR3 spans 15 amino acids. The CDR3 here is CASSPSHGAGTEQYF. DNA for the CDR3: TGTGCCAGCAGCCCATCGCACGGGGCCGGAACTGAGCAGTACTTC.

This chain uses TRBV27 with TRBJ2-7; D possibly corresponds to TRBD2 (7 bases). The V gene lost 6 bases and the J gene lost 5 bases, with 23 bases spanning the gap. Germline CDR1 MNHEY, CDR2 SMNVEV (reference sequence). The CDR3 extends over 16 amino acids. The CDR3 sequence: CASRGEGGNLLDEQYF. The CDR3 DNA sequence: TGTGCCAGCAGAGGGGAGGGGGGTAACCTCCTCGACGAGCAGTACTTC.

Only one count was recorded for this clone. The V gene is TRBV5-1, the J gene TRBJ2-1; D remains ambiguous. The CDR3 has 13 amino acids. Trimming stripped 4 bases from V and 10 bases from J, with 15 bases between. The germline gives CDR1 SGHRS, CDR2 YFSETQ. CDR3 loop: CASSLIGSGEQFF. CDR3 nucleotide sequence: TGCGCCAGCAGCCTGATAGGGTCTGGGGAGCAGTTCTTC.

This chain connects TRBV4-3 to TRBJ2-4; D may be TRBD2 (6 bases). V was shortened by 4 bases and J by 6 bases, with 16 bases between the two germline ends. CDR3 length equals 15 residues. Germline V lookup: CDR1 LGHNA, CDR2 YSLEER. The CDR3 region has the DNA TGCGCCAGCAGCCCCAGACTGGCGGGGAGAAACATTCAGTACTTC. It codes for CASSPRLAGRNIQYF.

This chain links TRBV7-9 with TRBJ2-5; 9 bases match TRBD1. The junction had 6 bases not matched to a gene; V was cut back by 5 bases and J by 5 bases. Per the germline V gene, CDR1 is SEHNR and CDR2 is FQNEAQ (reference sequence). CDR3 size: 14 residues. In DNA form, the CDR3 reads TGTGCCAGCAGCCGGACAGGGGAGGGCGAGACCCAGTACTTC. Amino acid sequence: CASSRTGEGETQYF.

The chain has TRBV9 and TRBJ1-1; D uncertain. The germline V and J ends were trimmed by 0 bases and 0 bases, with 9 bases remaining between them. CDR1 is SGDLS, CDR2 YYNGEE, per germline. The CDR3 has 15 residues. CDR3 protein: CASSVVSQMNTEAFF. The CDR3 DNA follows: TGTGCCAGCAGCGTAGTGTCACAGATGAACACTGAAGCTTTCTTT. Full variable domain (outside the CDR3, taken from reference TRBV9 and TRBJ1-1): DSGVTQTPKHLITATGQRVTLRCSPRSGDLSVYWYQQSLDQGLQFLIQYYNGEERAKGNILERFSAQQFPDLHSELNLSSLELGDSALYFCASSVVSQMNTEAFFGQGTRLTVV.

The rearrangement joins TRBV7-3 to TRBJ2-1; 13 bases are a match to TRBD2. V gave up 1 base and J gave up 0 bases; unmatched junction bases: 6. Germline V gene lookup returns CDR1 SGHTA and CDR2 FQGTGA. CDR3 length equals 19 residues. CDR3 amino acids: CASSLRGTSGVHSYNEQFF. The DNA of the CDR3 is TGTGCCAGCAGCTTAAGGGGGACTAGCGGGGTCCACTCCTACAATGAGCAGTTCTTC. Variable domain in full (rest from reference TRBV7-3 and TRBJ2-1): GAGVSQTPSNKVTEKGKYVELRCDPISGHTALYWYRQSLGQGPEFLIYFQGTGAADDSGLPNDRFFAVRPEGSVSTLKIQRTERGDSAVYLCASSLRGTSGVHSYNEQFFGPGTRLTVL.

The V call is TRBV6-5, the J call TRBJ2-2; D unresolved. Germline V gives CDR1 MNHEY, CDR2 SVGAGI. The CDR3 has 12 residues. V was trimmed by 3 bases and J by 5 bases, leaving 4 bases between them. The CDR3 loop is CASSYVTGELFF. DNA of the CDR3: TGTGCCAGCAGTTATGTTACCGGGGAGCTGTTTTTT.

In its sample, this clone was seen a few times. The gene calls are TRBV5-4 and TRBJ1-2, with 9 bases fitting TRBD1. The CDR3 loop spans 13 amino acids. The ends lost 4 bases at V and 6 bases at J; junction bases unmatched: 4. Germline assignment: CDR1 SGHNT and CDR2 YYREEE (reference sequence). Written as DNA, the CDR3 is TGTGCCAGCAGCCCGGACAGGGGCCATGGCTACACCTTC. Its translation is CASSPDRGHGYTF.

The chain combines TRBV15 with TRBJ1-3, with a possible D match to TRBD1 (6 bases). Trimming took off 3 bases at V and 9 bases at J, with 18 bases between the two ends. CDR3 length: 15 residues. From germline, CDR1 is LNHNV and CDR2 YYDKDF (reference sequence). CDR3 loop: CATSRQRDTLSTIYF. The CDR3 region has the DNA TGTGCCACCAGCAGGCAGCGGGACACCCTGAGCACCATATATTTT.

In DNA, the CDR3 is TGTGCCATCAGCGACACGGTGGGTACGCAGTATTTT. Translated: CAISDTVGTQYF. V and J are TRBV10-3 and TRBJ2-3; D unclear. Germline values: CDR1 ENHRY, CDR2 SYGVKD. Trimming shortened V by 6 bases and J by 8 bases, and 12 bases separated the two germline ends. CDR3 length: 12 residues.

This chain links TRBV30 with TRBJ2-7; maybe TRBD1 (5 bases). The CDR3 is 13 residues long. Germline values: CDR1 GTSNPN, CDR2 SVGIG (reference sequence). Trimming stripped 0 bases from V and 3 bases from J, with 9 bases between. The CDR3 region has the DNA TGTGCCTGGAGTGTAAAGCAGGGCTACGAGCAGTACTTC. As protein: CAWSVKQGYEQYF.

The CDR3 nucleotides are TGTGCCTGGAGTCTAGTCGGGAGGACAGGGGGCCAGCCCCAGCATTTT. Residues: CAWSLVGRTGGQPQHF. V gene TRBV30 combines with J gene TRBJ1-5; 11 bases line up with TRBD1. Looked up from germline, CDR1 is GTSNPN and CDR2 is SVGIG (reference sequence). The CDR3 spans 16 residues. V lost 2 bases to trimming and J lost 7 bases; unmatched junction nucleotides: 10.

The chain combines TRBV19 with TRBJ1-1, with D maybe TRBD1 (5 bases). The CDR3 has 13 amino acids. Between the trimmed V and J ends, which lost 5 bases and 3 bases, there was a span of 10 bases. Germline CDR1 and CDR2: LNHDA and SQIVND (reference sequence). Here the CDR3 reads CASSPGGDTEAFF. In nucleotides, the CDR3 is TGTGCCAGTAGTCCTGGGGGGGACACTGAAGCTTTCTTT. Together with reference TRBV19 and TRBJ1-1, the CDR3 gives the full variable domain: DGGITQSPKYLFRKEGQNVTLSCEQNLNHDAMYWYRQDPGQGLRLIYYSQIVNDFQKGDIAEGYSVSREKKESFPLTVTSAQKNPTAFYLCASSPGGDTEAFFGQGTRLTVV.

This chain uses TRBV18 with TRBJ2-7; D may match TRBD1 or TRBD2 (6 bases each). Trimming removed 1 base from V and 6 bases from J, with 13 bases in between. The CDR3 is 14 residues long. Germline CDR1 KGHSH, CDR2 LQKENI. CDR3 bases: TGTGCCAGCTCACCACGGAAGGAGGGGGGCGAGCAGTACTTC. It codes for CASSPRKEGGEQYF.

The chain carries TRBV14 and TRBJ2-5; D possibly uses TRBD1 or TRBD2 (5 bases each). The V end was cut by 4 bases, the J end by 0 bases, with 12 bases between. Germline values: CDR1 SGHDN, CDR2 FVKESK. The CDR3 is 15 residues long. CDR3 bases: TGTGCCAGCAGCCCATGGGGGTTAGACCAAGAGACCCAGTACTTC. It yields the protein CASSPWGLDQETQYF.

The gene calls are TRBV2 and TRBJ2-2; D call uncertain. CDR1 is SNHLY, CDR2 FYNNEI, per germline. The CDR3 has 13 amino acids. V lost 2 bases, J lost 5 bases, and 6 bases lay in between. The CDR3 DNA reads TGTGCCAGCAGTGAAAGGGCGACCGGGGAGCTGTTTTTT. Translated, it gives CASSERATGELFF.

This clone has more than one count but fewer than ten. The genes are TRBV28 and TRBJ2-7; 11 bases are shared with TRBD2. Per the germline V gene, CDR1 is MDHEN and CDR2 is SYDVKM. This CDR3 contains 14 residues. With 6 bases clipped from V and 4 bases from J, the junction kept 5 bases outside the gene matches. The CDR3 protein is CASSSTSGGYEQYF. Here the CDR3 DNA reads TGTGCCAGCAGCTCTACTAGCGGGGGATACGAGCAGTACTTC.

The chain is built from TRBV30 and TRBJ1-3, with D unclear. Germline V gene data show CDR1 as GTSNPN and CDR2 as SVGIG (reference sequence). CDR3 length: 16 amino acids. V was cut by 0 bases and J by 0 bases, with 12 bases left in between. CDR3 in amino acids: CAWSVLDGYSGNTIYF. The CDR3 nucleotides are TGTGCCTGGAGTGTACTGGACGGATACTCTGGAAACACCATATATTTT.

CDR3: CASSEDGGGGGTDTQYF. CDR3 DNA: TGTGCCAGCAGTGAAGACGGAGGGGGGGGTGGCACAGATACGCAGTATTTT. The chain joins TRBV6-1 to TRBJ2-3, with TRBD2 as a possible D gene (7 bases). Germline V CDR1 and CDR2: MNHNS, SASEGT. The CDR3 has 17 amino acids. The V and J ends lost 1 base and 1 base respectively, with 15 bases between them.

The table lists this clone with a few counts. The genes are TRBV5-6 and TRBJ1-1; TRBD1 might be the D (5 bases). Trimming cost V 1 base and J 4 bases, with 8 bases left between them. CDR1 is SGHDT, CDR2 YYEEEE, per germline. The CDR3 is 13 amino acids. The CDR3 nucleotides read TGTGCCAGCAGCTTGTTCGGGGGCACTGAAGCTTTCTTT. It yields the protein CASSLFGGTEAFF.

CDR3 in DNA: TGCGCCAGCAGCTTGGGGGCAGCCTATGGCTACACCTTC. The encoded protein is CASSLGAAYGYTF. The chain has TRBV5-1 and TRBJ1-2; D remains ambiguous. Trimming removed 0 bases at V and 4 bases at J, with 7 bases between. Germline CDR1 is SGHRS and CDR2 is YFSETQ. The CDR3 runs 13 residues.